These T cell receptor beta chains were read from a single sample in a study of blood T cell repertoires in COVID-19. The data were produced by immunoSEQ multiplex PCR, yet TCRdb's version contains in-frame clones alone and is incomplete. The sample contains tens of thousands of clones, approximately 84% of which appear only once. The sequencing input was peripheral blood. The receptors derive from a man between 65 and 85 years old with COVID-19, enrolled during active disease. CDR3s include the opening cysteine and the closing phenylalanine or tryptophan. The order of the fields is CDR3 length, D gene, V gene, clone size, J gene, CDR3 DNA, CDR3 protein. A D gene is named only where the DNA matches it firmly. Clone size is not always given. Where it is, it says once, few, many or a class for expanded clones.

len: 16
d_gene: .
v_gene: TRBV15
abundance: .
j_gene: TRBJ1-1
CDR3nt: TGTGCCACCAGCAGAGATGCGGGGGGCGTGCGAACTGAAGCTTTCTTT
CDR3aa: CATSRDAGGVRTEAFF

len: 16
d_gene: .
v_gene: TRBV28
abundance: .
j_gene: TRBJ1-1
CDR3nt: TGTGCCAGCAGTTCTACTTGGGGCAGGGAGAACACTGAAGCTTTCTTT
CDR3aa: CASSSTWGRENTEAFF

len: 12
d_gene: .
v_gene: TRBV18
abundance: .
j_gene: TRBJ2-1
CDR3nt: TGTGCCAGCTCGGGGAGGGGGAGTGAGCAGTTCTTC
CDR3aa: CASSGRGSEQFF

len: 15
d_gene: TRBD1
v_gene: TRBV4-1
abundance: .
j_gene: TRBJ1-1
CDR3nt: TGCGCCAGCAGCCAAGATCGGGGACAGGGGGCACGGGCTTTCTTT
CDR3aa: CASSQDRGQGARAFF

len: 22
d_gene: TRBD2
v_gene: TRBV10-1
abundance: .
j_gene: TRBJ2-2
CDR3nt: TGCGCCAGCAGTGCCAATATTCGGCCCGGGACTAGCGACAGTTGGAACACCGGGGAGCTGTTTTTT
CDR3aa: CASSANIRPGTSDSWNTGELFF

len: 17
d_gene: .
v_gene: TRBV11-2
abundance: few
j_gene: TRBJ1-2
CDR3nt: TGTGCCAGCAGCTTAGTAGGAGGCCTGAGGGTACACTATGGCTACACCTTC
CDR3aa: CASSLVGGLRVHYGYTF

len: 15
d_gene: .
v_gene: TRBV27
abundance: .
j_gene: TRBJ2-3
CDR3nt: TGTGCCTATACTACCCTGGATGCTAGCACAGATACGCAGTATTTT
CDR3aa: CAYTTLDASTDTQYF

len: 16
d_gene: .
v_gene: TRBV7-6
abundance: .
j_gene: TRBJ1-3
CDR3nt: TGTGCCAGCAGCTTAGAACTTCAGGGTAGTGGAAACACCATATATTTT
CDR3aa: CASSLELQGSGNTIYF

len: 11
d_gene: .
v_gene: TRBV6-2/TRBV6-3
abundance: .
j_gene: TRBJ2-7
CDR3nt: TGTGCCAGCAGTCTCCTCTCCGAGCAGTACTTC
CDR3aa: CASSLLSEQYF

len: 13
d_gene: .
v_gene: TRBV12-3/TRBV12-4
abundance: .
j_gene: TRBJ2-4
CDR3nt: TGTGCCAGCAGTGGAACAGGGCCCGGCATTCAGTACTTC
CDR3aa: CASSGTGPGIQYF

len: 15
d_gene: TRBD1
v_gene: TRBV5-1
abundance: .
j_gene: TRBJ1-1
CDR3nt: TGCGCCAGCAGCGACCCCGGGACAGGGGACACTGAAGCTTTCTTT
CDR3aa: CASSDPGTGDTEAFF

len: 15
d_gene: TRBD2
v_gene: TRBV2
abundance: .
j_gene: TRBJ2-3
CDR3nt: TGTGCCAGCAGTGCTAGCGGGAGTTTGGCAGATACGCAGTATTTT
CDR3aa: CASSASGSLADTQYF

len: 16
d_gene: TRBD2
v_gene: TRBV27
abundance: .
j_gene: TRBJ2-3
CDR3nt: TGTGCCAGCAGTATACCTAGCGGGAGGGGAACAGATACGCAGTATTTT
CDR3aa: CASSIPSGRGTDTQYF

len: 15
d_gene: .
v_gene: TRBV28
abundance: few
j_gene: TRBJ1-5
CDR3nt: TGTGCCAGCAGTTCCCTTCAGGGGACCGGTCAGCCCCAGCATTTT
CDR3aa: CASSSLQGTGQPQHF

len: 13
d_gene: .
v_gene: TRBV11-3
abundance: .
j_gene: TRBJ1-5
CDR3nt: TGTGCCAGCAGTACAGGGTTGGATCAGCCCCAGCATTTT
CDR3aa: CASSTGLDQPQHF

len: 12
d_gene: .
v_gene: TRBV28
abundance: few
j_gene: TRBJ2-7
CDR3nt: TGTGCCAGCAGCTTTCAGAACTACGAGCAGTACTTC
CDR3aa: CASSFQNYEQYF

len: 15
d_gene: TRBD2
v_gene: TRBV9
abundance: once
j_gene: TRBJ2-1
CDR3nt: TGTGCCAGCAGCGCCGGGACTAGCGGGACCAATGAGCAGTTCTTC
CDR3aa: CASSAGTSGTNEQFF